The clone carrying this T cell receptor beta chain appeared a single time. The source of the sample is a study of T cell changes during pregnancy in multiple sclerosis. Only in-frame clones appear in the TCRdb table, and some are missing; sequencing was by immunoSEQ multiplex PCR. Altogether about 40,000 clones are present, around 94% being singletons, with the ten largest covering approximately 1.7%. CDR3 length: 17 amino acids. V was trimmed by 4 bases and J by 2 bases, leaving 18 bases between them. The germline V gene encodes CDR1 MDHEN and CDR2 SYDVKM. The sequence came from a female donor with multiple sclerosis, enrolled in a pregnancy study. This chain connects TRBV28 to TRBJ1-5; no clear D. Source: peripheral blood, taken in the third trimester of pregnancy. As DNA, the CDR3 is TGTGCCAGCAGTTCACCCGTTGATCGCGAGGGCAATCAGCCCCAGCATTTT. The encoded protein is CASSSPVDREGNQPQHF.